Following are 17 T cell receptor beta chains from one sample sequenced in a study of CD8+CD57+ T cells in acquired aplastic anemia. Those patients picked for sequencing had displayed CD8+CD57+ cell expansion on flow cytometry. Profiling of TCR beta VDJ combinations and CDR3 sequences used genomic DNA as template. TCRdb re-called the reads through MiXCR, storing one row per CDR3 protein. The sample consists of 120,000 or so distinct CDR3 sequences, 55% to 60% of them appearing once. Sequencing input: sorted CD4+, CD8+, or CD8+CD57+ T cells (not recorded which) from PBMCs. Receptors were obtained from a human donor with aplastic anemia.

This chain links TRBV15 with TRBJ1-1; D is unclear. V lost 8 bases, J lost 5 bases, and 12 bases lay in between. The CDR3 consists of 12 residues. The germline V gene has CDR1 LNHNV and CDR2 YYDKDF (reference sequence). CDR3 DNA: TGTGCCACCGGATCCACGCGGACTGAAGCTTTCTTT. Translating it yields CATGSTRTEAFF.

Worth noting for this clonotype: Since a much larger clone is just one base distant, this may be a read error. The chain joins TRBV5-1 to TRBJ2-3; D ambiguous. Germline V CDR1 and CDR2: SGHRS, YFSETQ. The CDR3 totals 13 residues. The CDR3 region is CASSPVRTDTRYF. DNA of the CDR3: TGCGCCAGCAGCCCGGTTCGCACAGATACGCGGTATTTT.

Many counts were recorded for this clonotype. CDR3 sequence reads: CASSYGTATNYGYTF. CDR3 nucleotides: TGCGCCAGCAGCTACGGGACAGCCACGAACTATGGCTACACCTTC. The chain joins TRBV5-1 to TRBJ1-2; 7 bases agree with TRBD1. V lost 3 bases, J lost 2 bases, and 7 bases stayed unmatched. Germline V CDR1 and CDR2: SGHRS, YFSETQ. This CDR3 is 15 amino acids long. The full variable domain, in which reference TRBV5-1 and TRBJ1-2 provide the parts outside the CDR3, is KAGVTQTPRYLIKTRGQQVTLSCSPISGHRSVSWYQQTPGQGLQFLFEYFSETQRNKGNFPGRFSGRQFSNSRSEMNVSTLELGDSALYLCASSYGTATNYGYTFGSGTRLTVV.

This clonotype was recorded at least ten times. The J gene is TRBJ1-5, the V gene TRBV5-1; D is uncertain. The CDR3 is 14 amino acids. Germline V gene data show CDR1 as SGHRS and CDR2 as YFSETQ. Trimming removed 5 bases from V and 2 bases from J, with 11 bases in between. The CDR3 loop is CASRGRWGNQPQHF. CDR3 DNA sequence: TGCGCCAGCAGGGGGAGGTGGGGCAATCAGCCCCAGCATTTT.

J is TRBJ2-7 and V is TRBV5-1; 7 nucleotides match TRBD2. Germline assignment: CDR1 SGHRS and CDR2 YFSETQ. The junction had 9 bases not matched to a gene; V was cut back by 4 bases and J by 5 bases. The CDR3 is made up of 14 amino acids. The CDR3 region is CASSRVGLGNEQYF. In DNA, the CDR3 is TGCGCCAGCAGCCGGGTAGGACTAGGGAACGAGCAGTACTTC.

The gene calls are TRBV19 and TRBJ2-7; D unresolved. CDR3 size: 12 residues. Trimming stripped 3 bases from V and 2 bases from J, with 5 bases between. Germline CDR1 LNHDA, CDR2 SQIVND (reference sequence). Here the CDR3 DNA reads TGTGCCAGTAGTATCCCCCCCTACGAGCAGTACTTC. Translation: CASSIPPYEQYF.

The count of this clonotype is one. An end of the junction differs from the germline gene, which may be a read error. J is TRBJ1-2 and V is TRBV6-1; possibly TRBD1 for D (6 bases). The germline V gene has CDR1 MNHNS and CDR2 SASEGT. This CDR3 contains 16 residues. As DNA, the CDR3 is TGTGCCGGCAGTCCCGGGACAACTGATTGGGGCTATGGCTACACCTTC. Translating gives CAGSPGTTDWGYGYTF.

This chain joins TRBV29-1 and TRBJ2-5, with 11 bases that match TRBD1. The CDR3 extends over 15 amino acids. J gave up 2 bases and V 6 bases, and 8 bases lay outside the gene matches. Germline loops: CDR1 SQVTM, CDR2 ANQGSEA. The CDR3 coding sequence is TGCAGCGTAGATACCGGGACAGGGGGGCAAGAGACCCAGTACTTC. Protein sequence: CSVDTGTGGQETQYF.

The chain couples TRBV5-6 to TRBJ1-6, with D possibly TRBD1 on 6 matching bases. The CDR3 is 15 amino acids. The germline V gene encodes CDR1 SGHDT and CDR2 YYEEEE. Trimming took off 4 bases at V and 7 bases at J, with 15 bases between the two ends. For the CDR3, the DNA is TGTGCCAGCAGCCGGTACAGGGACCGCAATTCACCCCTCCACTTT. This gives the protein CASSRYRDRNSPLHF. The entire variable domain, with the rest obtained from reference TRBV5-6 and TRBJ1-6, is as follows: DAGVTQSPTHLIKTRGQQVTLRCSPKSGHDTVSWYQQALGQGPQFIFQYYEEEERQRGNFPDRFSGHQFPNYSSELNVNALLLGDSALYLCASSRYRDRNSPLHFGNGTRLTVT.

The chain employs TRBV24-1 and TRBJ2-3; D gene unclear. In germline, CDR1 is KGHDR, CDR2 SFDVKD. This CDR3 has 12 amino acids. V shed 1 base and J shed 6 bases, with 4 bases lying between them. CDR3 sequence reads: CATSDFWDTQYF. The CDR3 nucleotides read TGTGCCACCAGTGATTTTTGGGATACGCAGTATTTT.

The J gene is TRBJ2-7, the V gene TRBV29-1; D perhaps matches TRBD1 (6 bases). The CDR3 sequence is 14 residues long. V lost 3 bases to trimming and J lost 3 bases, with 15 bases between them. Germline CDR1 reads SQVTM; CDR2 reads ANQGSEA. The CDR3 sequence: CSVEATGLIYEQYF. The CDR3 DNA follows: TGCAGCGTTGAGGCGACAGGATTGATCTACGAGCAGTACTTC.

The chain couples TRBV7-6 to TRBJ2-7, with TRBD1 matching over 10 bases. Germline trimming cut 5 bases from V and 6 bases from J; bases unmatched to any gene: 7. Germline CDR1 SGHVS, CDR2 FNYEAQ. This CDR3 has 14 amino acids. For the CDR3, the DNA is TGTGCCAGCAGCCCCCGACAGGGGGCCCTCGAGCAGTACTTC. Protein product: CASSPRQGALEQYF. Full variable domain (outside the CDR3, taken from reference TRBV7-6 and TRBJ2-7): GAGVSQSPRYKVTKRGQDVALRCDPISGHVSLYWYRQALGQGPEFLTYFNYEAQQDKSGLPNDRFSAERPEGSISTLTIQRTEQRDSAMYRCASSPRQGALEQYFGPGTRLTVT.

This clonotype was counted at least ten times. The chain couples TRBV19 to TRBJ2-2, with D unresolved. This CDR3 spans 13 amino acids. Trimming took off 1 base at V and 4 bases at J, with 4 bases between the two ends. Germline V gene lookup returns CDR1 LNHDA and CDR2 SQIVND (reference sequence). The CDR3: CASSIVGTGELFF. CDR3 coding DNA: TGTGCCAGTAGTATAGTTGGCACCGGGGAGCTGTTTTTT.

The rearrangement links TRBV11-1 to TRBJ2-6; maybe TRBD1 (5 bases). Germline assignment: CDR1 SGHAT and CDR2 FQDESV (reference sequence). V gave up 5 bases and J gave up 0 bases, with 11 bases separating them. This CDR3 comprises 16 residues. The CDR3 DNA sequence: TGTGCCAGCAGCCCGCGTAGGGGCTCTGGGGCCAACGTCCTGACTTTC. This encodes CASSPRRGSGANVLTF.

A few counts support this clonotype. The V call is TRBV20-1, the J call TRBJ1-1, with 9 bases identical to TRBD1. The CDR3 is 13 residues long. V dropped 6 bases and J dropped 5; count of bases not matched to a gene: 7. Germline V gives CDR1 DFQATT, CDR2 SNEGSKA (reference sequence). The CDR3 DNA is TGCAGTGCCTCCGGGGACAGGGAGACTGAAGCTTTCTTT. It is translated as CSASGDRETEAFF.

This clonotype was recorded many times. A clone one base away is much larger, so this may be a read error. CDR3 nucleotide sequence: TGTGCCATCAGTGAAGGGGCAACGGCAGGGTTATACGAGCAGTACTTC. This translates into CAISEGATAGLYEQYF. The chain couples TRBV10-3 to TRBJ2-7, with a tentative D call TRBD1 (5 bases). The CDR3 runs 16 residues. V was shortened by 3 bases and J by 4 bases, with 19 bases between the two germline ends. Germline-derived CDR1 and CDR2 are ENHRY and SYGVKD.

Comment on this clonotype: One base away lies a much larger clone, so this may be a sequencing read error. The chain is built from TRBV24-1 and TRBJ2-7, with 7 bases identical to TRBD1. Per the germline V gene, CDR1 is KGHDR and CDR2 is SFDVKD. CDR3 length equals 15 residues. Germline trimming cut 4 bases from V and 3 bases from J; bases unmatched to any gene: 8. CDR3 amino acids: CATSEEGAFSYEQYF. Here the CDR3 DNA reads TGTGCCACCAGTGAAGAGGGGGCGTTCAGCTACGAGCAGTACTTC.